These T cell receptor beta chains were read from a single sample in a study of blood T cells in healthy people across ages. A single record per CDR3 protein comes from TCRdb applying MiXCR to the 5' RACE reads. The sample lists 780,000 or so distinct CDR3 sequences, 40% to 65% seen once, with around 41% in the top ten. Material: blood. Every receptor here comes from a man at least 80 years old in good health. Both conserved end residues are part of each CDR3. D genes are given only for firm matches. Clone size, where shown, is once, few, many, or a class for clones that have expanded.

>.|.|TRBJ1-1|TRBV12-3/TRBV12-4
TGTGCCAGCAGCTACTCTGGCGCAGCTTTCTTT
CASSYSGAAFF
>.|.|TRBJ2-5|TRBV3-1
TGTGCCAGCAGCCCAGACAGATACTACGTGCAGTACTTC
CASSPDRYYVQYF
>TRBD2|.|TRBJ2-4|TRBV20-1
TGCAGCGGCGGACTAGCGAGAGTCTTAAACATTCAGTACTTC
CSGGLARVLNIQYF
>TRBD1|once|TRBJ2-5|TRBV4-2
TGTGCCTGCAGCCAAGATCCAGGACAGGGAGAGACCCAGTACTTC
CACSQDPGQGETQYF
>.|.|TRBJ2-7|TRBV28
TGTGCCAGCAGCTCTCTCCCGGGGCAGGGGTACTACGAGCAGTACTTC
CASSSLPGQGYYEQYF
>.|few|TRBJ1-2|TRBV6-4
TGTGCCAGCAGTGATTCTGGTTACGGCTATGGCTACACCTTC
CASSDSGYGYGYTF
>.|once|TRBJ2-7|TRBV29-1
TGCAGCGTTGAAGGCCCAGGGAGCTACGAGCAGTACTTC
CSVEGPGSYEQYF
>.|.|TRBJ2-1|TRBV19
TGTGCCAGCAACGAAGGGGGAAGGAGGTCCTACAATGAGCAGTTCTTC
CASNEGGRRSYNEQFF
>.|.|TRBJ2-5|TRBV7-8
TGTGCCAGCAGCTTAGCGATCCCACGGGAGACCCAGTACTTC
CASSLAIPRETQYF
>.|.|TRBJ1-2|TRBV24-1
TGTGCCACCAGTGCCTTCCCCCAGGGGAGCGGCTACACCTTC
CATSAFPQGSGYTF
>TRBD1|few|TRBJ2-5|TRBV7-2
TGTGCCAGCAGCCAGGGGACAGGGTGGGGCCAAGAGACCCAGTACTTC
CASSQGTGWGQETQYF
>TRBD2|.|TRBJ2-7|TRBV29-1
TGCAGCGTAAGGGGACTAGCGGAAGGTTCCTACGAGCAGTACTTC
CSVRGLAEGSYEQYF
>.|.|TRBJ2-1|TRBV5-1
TGCGCCAGCAGTAGGTTGAGCTCCTACAATGAGCAGTTCTTC
CASSRLSSYNEQFF
>TRBD2|few|TRBJ2-3|TRBV28
TGTGCCAGCAGTTTAGGCCGGGGAGGGTATACGCAGTATTTT
CASSLGRGGYTQYF
>.|.|TRBJ1-6|TRBV27
TGTGCCAGCAGAAATTTTGGGGGCGATTTATATAATTCACCCCTCCACTTT
CASRNFGGDLYNSPLHF
>TRBD1|.|TRBJ2-1|TRBV24-1
TGTGCCACCAGTGACCTACAGGGGGCCTCCTACAATGAGCAGTTCTTC
CATSDLQGASYNEQFF
>.|.|TRBJ2-1|TRBV3-1
TGTGCCAGCAACCAAGGGCTAGCTCGACGCCTTATTGGGTTCTTC
CASNQGLARRLIGFF
>.|.|TRBJ1-2|TRBV2
TGTGCCAGCAGTGAAAGGGGCTACGGGTATGGCTACACCTTC
CASSERGYGYGYTF
>.|.|TRBJ2-1|TRBV6-5
TGTGCCAGCAGTTACTCAGGGGGATTGTATGAGCAGTTCTTC
CASSYSGGLYEQFF
>.|.|TRBJ2-1|TRBV10-3
TGTGCCATCAGTGAGCCCGACGGGTACAATGAGCAGTTCTTC
CAISEPDGYNEQFF
>TRBD1|few|TRBJ2-7|TRBV20-1
TGCAGTGCAGTGGACAGGGTTCCTTACGAGCAGTACTTC
CSAVDRVPYEQYF
>.|few|TRBJ2-7|TRBV7-9
TGTGCCAGCAGCTTAGGCGAGTACGGAGAGCAGTACTTC
CASSLGEYGEQYF
>TRBD2|.|TRBJ2-3|TRBV2
TGTGCCAGCATGCCTAGCGGGACAACCGAATACGCGTATTTT
CASMPSGTTEYAYF
>.|.|TRBJ2-5|TRBV7-2
TGTGCCAGCAGCTTTCAGCCTCGCCAAGAGACCCAGTACTTC
CASSFQPRQETQYF
>TRBD2|.|TRBJ2-7|TRBV7-9
TGTGCCAGCAGGGGTGGTAGCGGGGCTCACAATGAGCAGTACTTC
CASRGGSGAHNEQYF
>.|once|TRBJ2-1|TRBV6-1
TGTGCCAGCACTAAGGACCGAACCTACAATGAGCAGTTCTTC
CASTKDRTYNEQFF
>.|.|TRBJ2-7|TRBV21-1
TGTGCCAGCAGCAAAAAAATGCCTGAACTGGACTACTCCTACGAGCAGTACTTC
CASSKKMPELDYSYEQYF
>TRBD1|.|TRBJ2-4|TRBV2
TGTGCCAGCAGGCCCCGGGACAGAATAGCCAAAAACATTCAGTACTTC
CASRPRDRIAKNIQYF
>.|.|TRBJ2-1|TRBV20-1
TGCAGTGCTAGAGATCCCGGGCGCTACAATGAGCAGTTCTTC
CSARDPGRYNEQFF
>TRBD2|many|TRBJ2-7|TRBV7-2
TGTGCCAGCAGGGCCGGGGCTGAGCGGGAGTATGCCGAGCAGTACTTC
CASRAGAEREYAEQYF
>.|.|TRBJ2-3|TRBV19
TGTGCCAGTACGGGCTCCCGGAGCAGATACGCGTATTTT
CASTGSRSRYAYF
>.|.|TRBJ2-4|TRBV20-1
TGCAGTGCTAGACCAGGCAGGCTGGGAAACATTCAGTACTTC
CSARPGRLGNIQYF
>TRBD1|.|TRBJ2-5|TRBV5-1
TGCGCCAGCAGCTTGGAACTGGGACAGGGGAAAGAGACCCAGTACTTC
CASSLELGQGKETQYF
>TRBD1|few|TRBJ2-7|TRBV29-1
TGCAGCGCGGGACAGGGGCTCCACGAGCAGTACTTC
CSAGQGLHEQYF
>TRBD2|.|TRBJ2-1|TRBV15
TGTGCCACCAGCACGCCCGGACTAGCTAACAATGAGCAGTTCTTC
CATSTPGLANNEQFF
>TRBD1|few|TRBJ1-2|TRBV24-1
TGTGCCACCAGTGAAGGGACAGGGAGGTATGGCTACACCTTC
CATSEGTGRYGYTF
>TRBD1|.|TRBJ1-4|TRBV20-1
TGCAGTGCTAGGGCAGGGGGCCGTCGGACTAATGAAAAACTGTTTTTT
CSARAGGRRTNEKLFF
>.|.|TRBJ1-3|TRBV7-6
TGTGCCAGCAGCTCCGGGACCGCGTCTCCTGGAAACACCATATATTTT
CASSSGTASPGNTIYF
>.|.|TRBJ1-2|TRBV20-1
TGCAGTGCTAGAGTTCCAGGACGGGGGGGCGGTGGCTACACCTTC
CSARVPGRGGGGYTF
>TRBD2|.|TRBJ2-1|TRBV9
TGTGCCAGCAGCGTAGGGACTAGCGATACCAATGAGCAGTTCTTC
CASSVGTSDTNEQFF
>.|once|TRBJ2-7|TRBV24-1
TGTGCCACCAGCGAAGCAGGGCCTTCCTACGAGCAGTACTTC
CATSEAGPSYEQYF